This T cell receptor beta chain stems from a study of breast tumors, draining lymph nodes, adjacent tissues. Findings of the study overall: Luminal-like breast cancer showed significantly greater tumor-nontumor repertoire similarity than basal-like breast cancer did. Compared with lymph nodes, tumors were less diverse; compared with nontumor tissue, more.

CDR3 length: 15 residues. Germline V gives CDR1 SEHNR, CDR2 FQNEAQ (reference sequence). Turning to this clonotype: What it recognizes is unknown. The junction departs from germline at one end; a sequencing error may be responsible.

From the multiplex PCR reads, TCRdb called clonotypes with MiXCR, one entry per CDR3 protein. Among about 180,000 distinct CDR3 sequences listed, about 33% were seen once. Axillary draining lymph nodes of breast cancer patients supplied the node samples. The specimen was axillary lymph node tissue. The TCR was taken from a female donor with breast cancer. Some clones in this sample may be carry-over from other donors' samples. The chain links TRBV7-9 to TRBJ2-1; 7 nucleotides match TRBD2. CDR3 sequence: CASSPYERDHNEQLF. For the CDR3, the DNA is TGTGCCAGCAGCCCTTACGAGCGGGACCACAATGAGCAGCTCTTC.